This entry lists 32 T cell receptor beta chains sequenced from one sample in a study of cytomegalovirus exposure and HLA in healthy donors (dated by TCRdb to about 2017). The library was produced with the immunoSEQ multiplex PCR assay. The multiplex PCR relied on a mix of 60 forward primers for TCR Vbeta segments and 13 reverse primers for TCR Jbeta segments. Imported from immuneACCESS, the table was reduced by TCRdb to in-frame sequences with V and J called. These copies leave out some clones; in studies compared against another copy, an unresolved V gene accounts for under half, and the cause of the remainder is not known. The sample includes under 200,000 clones, with roughly 79% observed a single time. The ten largest clones add up to about 1.6% of the sample. Material: PBMCs. The source is a man aged 40-50 years in good health and CMV-seronegative.

The rearrangement uses TRBV6-1 and TRBJ2-3; a weak D match, TRBD2 (5 bases). The germline CDR1 and CDR2 sequences are MNHNS and SASEGT. The germline V and J ends were trimmed by 5 bases and 9 bases, with 21 bases remaining between them. The CDR3 is 15 residues long. CDR3 loop: CASSTQSGVADTQYF. CDR3 coding DNA: TGTGCCAGCAGTACACAAAGCGGTGTAGCCGACACGCAGTATTTT.

The rearrangement joins TRBV9 to TRBJ2-2; no firm D call. The V and J ends lost 0 bases and 0 bases respectively, with 3 bases between them. The V gene's germline CDR1 is SGDLS and CDR2 YYNGEE. This CDR3 has 14 residues. As DNA, the CDR3 is TGTGCCAGCAGCGTAGTCTCGAACACCGGGGAGCTGTTTTTT. This codes for CASSVVSNTGELFF.

In regard to this clone: One end of the junction is discordant with germline, which a read error may explain. The rearrangement joins TRBV27 to TRBJ2-2; D gene uncertain. Looked up from germline, CDR1 is MNHEY and CDR2 is SMNVEV (reference sequence). The CDR3 runs 13 residues. CDR3 nucleotides: TGTGTCAGCAGACCCAGTTACACCGGGGAGCTGTTTTTT. Protein: CVSRPSYTGELFF.

This clone was counted between two and nine times. The chain is built from TRBV5-1 and TRBJ1-1, with a tentative D call TRBD1 (6 bases). This CDR3 spans 15 amino acids. Trimming shortened V by 1 base and J by 4 bases, and 14 bases separated the two germline ends. Germline assignment: CDR1 SGHRS and CDR2 YFSETQ. In DNA form, the CDR3 reads TGCGCCAGCAGCTTGATCAGGGGCGGGAGCACTGAAGCTTTCTTT. This translates into CASSLIRGGSTEAFF. Filled out from reference TRBV5-1 and TRBJ1-1, the complete variable domain reads KAGVTQTPRYLIKTRGQQVTLSCSPISGHRSVSWYQQTPGQGLQFLFEYFSETQRNKGNFPGRFSGRQFSNSRSEMNVSTLELGDSALYLCASSLIRGGSTEAFFGQGTRLTVV.

This chain connects TRBV9 to TRBJ2-3; D may be TRBD2 (5 bases). V was pared by 10 bases and J by 4 bases, with 13 bases between. Germline CDR1 reads SGDLS; CDR2 reads YYNGEE. The CDR3 consists of 12 residues. The DNA for the CDR3 is TGTGCCTCCAGCAGAGGGCCAGATACGCAGTATTTT. This sequence encodes CASSRGPDTQYF.

The chain joins TRBV5-1 to TRBJ2-7; TRBD2 matches 8 bases. This CDR3 is 15 amino acids long. Germline V gene sequence: CDR1 SGHRS, CDR2 YFSETQ. J was trimmed by 7 bases and V by 4 bases; bases with no gene match: 13. The CDR3 is CASSPQTGGPGEQYF. The CDR3 DNA follows: TGCGCCAGCAGCCCACAAACGGGAGGGCCGGGGGAGCAGTACTTC.

The J gene is TRBJ2-1, the V gene TRBV20-1; 7 bases fit TRBD1. Losses at the gene ends were 0 bases for V and 10 bases for J; bases not matched to a gene: 0. Germline V gives CDR1 DFQATT, CDR2 SNEGSKA (reference sequence). This CDR3 region has 11 residues. This CDR3 is CSAREDREQFF. CDR3 DNA: TGCAGTGCTAGAGAGGACAGGGAGCAGTTCTTC.

This clone appeared a few times. This chain links TRBV18 with TRBJ1-2; D unresolved. Germline V gene data show CDR1 as KGHSH and CDR2 as LQKENI. This CDR3 is 11 amino acids long. V lost 5 bases to trimming and J lost 8 bases, with 9 bases between them. In DNA form, the CDR3 reads TGTGCCAGCTCATCGCTATGGGGCTACACCTTC. It yields the protein CASSSLWGYTF.

This clone occurred once. The gene calls are TRBV23-1 and TRBJ1-4; TRBD1 aligns across 9 bases. TRBV23-1 is an ORF, and what it does is uncertain. V shed 7 bases, J shed 8 bases, and the junction held 5 bases outside the gene matches. The CDR3 length is 13 residues. CDR3 region: CASKGQGLEKLFF. The CDR3 region has the DNA TGCGCCAGCAAAGGACAGGGGCTCGAAAAACTGTTTTTT.

This clone has just one count. The rearrangement uses TRBV9 and TRBJ2-2, with 8 bases identical to TRBD1. The trim removed 3 bases at V and 4 bases at J, leaving 8 bases unmatched. The CDR3 has 16 residues. Germline V gene lookup returns CDR1 SGDLS and CDR2 YYNGEE. DNA for the CDR3: TGTGCCAGCAGCGCTGGGACAGGTCCCACCACCGGGGAGCTGTTTTTT. This sequence encodes CASSAGTGPTTGELFF. Combining the CDR3 with reference TRBV9 and TRBJ2-2 gives the whole variable domain DSGVTQTPKHLITATGQRVTLRCSPRSGDLSVYWYQQSLDQGLQFLIQYYNGEERAKGNILERFSAQQFPDLHSELNLSSLELGDSALYFCASSAGTGPTTGELFFGEGSRLTVL.

The J gene is TRBJ1-3, the V gene TRBV18; no firm D call. The V and J ends lost 6 bases and 0 bases respectively, with 12 bases between them. CDR1 is KGHSH, CDR2 LQKENI, per germline. This CDR3 is 15 amino acids long. CDR3 in DNA: TGTGCCAGCTCCCCCGGACTTAACTCTGGAAACACCATATATTTT. Its protein is CASSPGLNSGNTIYF.

The genes are TRBV7-8 and TRBJ1-1, with D possibly matching TRBD1 (5 bases). Germline CDR1 is SGHVS and CDR2 is FQNEAQ. The CDR3 totals 13 residues. V was clipped by 2 bases and J by 6 bases, with 10 bases between them. For the CDR3, the DNA is TGTGCCAGCAGCTTATGGGGGGATTCTGAAGCTTTCTTT. Protein: CASSLWGDSEAFF.

This chain links TRBV27 with TRBJ1-1; 7 bases fit TRBD1. The CDR3 spans 13 residues. The V segment lost 1 base and the J segment 10 bases; nucleotides outside the gene matches: 6. Germline assignment: CDR1 MNHEY and CDR2 SMNVEV (reference sequence). The CDR3 reads CASSLLGGWLAFF. The CDR3 DNA reads TGTGCCAGCAGTTTATTAGGGGGCTGGTTAGCTTTCTTT.

This clone was found once. The chain joins TRBV4-1 to TRBJ2-1; D perhaps matches TRBD2 (5 bases). Germline V lookup: CDR1 MGHRA, CDR2 YSYEKL. The ends were cut back, 1 base at V and 6 bases at J, with 10 bases in the middle. The CDR3 totals 14 residues. The CDR3 sequence: CASSQVAGPNEQFF. The CDR3 DNA reads TGCGCCAGCAGCCAAGTCGCGGGCCCCAATGAGCAGTTCTTC.

This chain connects TRBV28 to TRBJ2-1; no reliable D call. Germline CDR1 and CDR2: MDHEN and SYDVKM. V gave up 3 bases and J gave up 10 bases, with 10 bases separating them. The CDR3 spans 12 residues. CDR3 in amino acids: CASSLAPGEQFF. The CDR3 DNA is TGTGCCAGCAGTTTGGCCCCCGGGGAGCAGTTCTTC.

V and J are TRBV6-6 and TRBJ2-3, with 9 nucleotides matching TRBD1. The CDR3 totals 15 residues. Germline lookup yields CDR1 MNHNY and CDR2 SVGAGI (reference sequence). V was clipped by 5 bases and J by 6 bases; unmatched bases: 9. CDR3 coding DNA: TGTGCCAGCAGTGCATGGACAGGGGTGGGTGATACGCAGTATTTT. Translation: CASSAWTGVGDTQYF.

This chain uses TRBV9 with TRBJ2-7; 8 bases line up with TRBD2. V lost 0 bases to trimming and J lost 3 bases; unmatched junction nucleotides: 5. Germline V gives CDR1 SGDLS, CDR2 YYNGEE. The CDR3 covers 15 residues. The CDR3 loop reads CASSVDGRANYEQYF. In nucleotides, the CDR3 is TGTGCCAGCAGCGTAGACGGGAGGGCAAACTACGAGCAGTACTTC.

The chain carries TRBV11-3 and TRBJ2-1, with 9 bases fitting TRBD1. Germline-derived CDR1 and CDR2 are SGHNT and YENEEA. V lost 8 bases, J lost 1 base, and 0 bases stayed unmatched. The CDR3 loop spans 13 amino acids. CDR3 region: CASGTGSYNEQFF. DNA for the CDR3: TGTGCCAGCGGGACAGGGTCCTACAATGAGCAGTTCTTC.

This chain connects TRBV2 to TRBJ2-2; 7 bases align to TRBD2. V was pared by 3 bases and J by 0 bases, with 4 bases of the junction left unmatched. Germline assignment: CDR1 SNHLY and CDR2 FYNNEI. The CDR3 has 16 residues. The CDR3 sequence is CASSEGTTANTGELFF. DNA of the CDR3: TGTGCCAGCAGTGAGGGGACTACCGCGAACACCGGGGAGCTGTTTTTT.

The CDR3, as DNA: TGTGCCAGCAGCCAGGCCCGAGAAGCGTATAGCACAGATACGCAGTATTTT. Amino acids: CASSQAREAYSTDTQYF. The chain couples TRBV4-2 to TRBJ2-3; D gene uncertain. The ends were cut back, 3 bases at V and 0 bases at J, with 16 bases in the middle. This CDR3 spans 17 amino acids. Germline V gene data show CDR1 as LGHNA and CDR2 as YNFKEQ.

The chain has TRBV11-2 and TRBJ2-3; D not certain. This CDR3 comprises 11 residues. CDR1 and CDR2 (germline): SGHAT, FQNNGV. The ends were cut back, 4 bases at V and 3 bases at J, with 2 bases in the middle. CDR3 DNA sequence: TGTGCCAGCAGCTCAACAGATACGCAGTATTTT. Residues: CASSSTDTQYF.

The chain uses TRBV19 and TRBJ1-2; 7 nucleotides match TRBD1. The CDR3 has 15 residues. Germline loops: CDR1 LNHDA, CDR2 SQIVND (reference sequence). V shed 1 base and J 2 bases; nucleotides not matched to a gene: 4. The DNA of the CDR3 is TGTGCCAGTAGTATAGCGGAGGGGGCGAACTATGGCTACACCTTC. Protein sequence: CASSIAEGANYGYTF.

Only a few counts were recorded for this clone. The chain recombines TRBV28 with TRBJ1-5; no reliable D call. The germline V gene has CDR1 MDHEN and CDR2 SYDVKM. The CDR3 spans 11 residues. CDR3 DNA sequence: TGTGCGATCGGGTCCGGGCAGCCCCAGCATTTT. It encodes CAIGSGQPQHF.

The chain is built from TRBV19 and TRBJ2-1; 14 bases match TRBD2. V lost 5 bases and J lost 8; bases outside the gene matches: 8. CDR3 size: 16 residues. Germline assignment: CDR1 LNHDA and CDR2 SQIVND (reference sequence). CDR3 sequence (DNA): TGTGCCAGTAGTTTGGGACTAGCGGGAGTGTTCGATGAGCAGTTCTTC. Translated: CASSLGLAGVFDEQFF.

This clone has just one count. CDR3 in DNA: TGTGCCATCGGTCGAACAGGGTCCGCATTACGAAATGAGCAGTTCTTC. Translating it yields CAIGRTGSALRNEQFF. The V gene is TRBV15, the J gene TRBJ2-1; weak D call: TRBD1 (6 bases). The CDR3 sequence is 16 residues long. The germline CDR1 and CDR2 sequences are LNHNV and YYDKDF (reference sequence). With 10 bases removed from V and 7 bases from J, the gap between germline ends came to 26 bases.

The J gene is TRBJ2-7, the V gene TRBV10-3; TRBD1 might be the D (6 bases). Trimming shortened V by 10 bases and J by 4 bases, and 14 bases separated the two germline ends. CDR3 length: 12 residues. Germline V CDR1 and CDR2: ENHRY, SYGVKD. CDR3 amino acids: CATRDIAYEQYF. CDR3 bases: TGTGCCACCCGGGACATCGCGTACGAGCAGTACTTC.

The rearrangement joins TRBV29-1 to TRBJ2-3, with D possibly matching TRBD1 (8 bases). Germline values: CDR1 SQVTM, CDR2 ANQGSEA. The V and J ends lost 7 bases and 7 bases respectively, with 15 bases between them. CDR3 length: 12 amino acids. The CDR3 DNA reads as TGCAGCGGAACAGGGGGAGGGTATACGCAGTATTTT. Its translation: CSGTGGGYTQYF.

This chain links TRBV28 with TRBJ2-5; D remains ambiguous. V lost 4 bases, J lost 7 bases, and 7 bases lay in between. Looked up from germline, CDR1 is MDHEN and CDR2 is SYDVKM. CDR3 length: 11 residues. CDR3: CASSYPGTQYF. The CDR3 nucleotides read TGTGCCAGCAGTTACCCGGGGACCCAGTACTTC.

The gene calls are TRBV27 and TRBJ1-5, with TRBD1 identical over 7 bases. CDR1 and CDR2 from the germline V gene are MNHEY and SMNVEV (reference sequence). The CDR3 spans 16 residues. V shed 6 bases and J 6 bases; nucleotides not matched to a gene: 14. CDR3 in DNA: TGTGCCAGCAGCCGCAAGGCCCCACAGGGGAGTCAGCCCCAGCATTTT. This encodes CASSRKAPQGSQPQHF.

This clone has a single count. V gene TRBV27 combines with J gene TRBJ2-3; tentative D call: TRBD1 (7 bases). The V gene lost 5 bases and the J gene lost 3 bases, with 15 bases spanning the gap. The CDR3 loop spans 15 amino acids. Per the germline V gene, CDR1 is MNHEY and CDR2 is SMNVEV (reference sequence). The CDR3 region is CASSPPGGWTDTQYF. Written as DNA, the CDR3 is TGTGCCAGCAGTCCACCAGGGGGGTGGACAGATACGCAGTATTTT.

This clone was found a few times. The chain employs TRBV5-1 and TRBJ2-1, with 10 bases identical to TRBD2. The CDR3 has 21 amino acids. The germline gives CDR1 SGHRS, CDR2 YFSETQ. The J segment lost 0 bases and the V segment lost 0 bases, leaving 15 bases of the junction unmatched. CDR3 nucleotides: TGCGCCAGCAGCTTGGGGCTAGCGGGAGTTTCAGGTGGGCGCTCCTACAATGAGCAGTTCTTC. Its protein product is CASSLGLAGVSGGRSYNEQFF.

For the CDR3, the DNA is TGCGCCAGCAGCCAAGACAACAGGGTCTACGAGCAGTACTTC. This codes for CASSQDNRVYEQYF. The chain uses TRBV4-1 and TRBJ2-5; possibly TRBD1 for D (6 bases). The better agreement between TRBJ2-7 and the DNA end casts doubt on the J call. The germline gives CDR1 MGHRA, CDR2 YSYEKL. CDR3 length: 14 amino acids.